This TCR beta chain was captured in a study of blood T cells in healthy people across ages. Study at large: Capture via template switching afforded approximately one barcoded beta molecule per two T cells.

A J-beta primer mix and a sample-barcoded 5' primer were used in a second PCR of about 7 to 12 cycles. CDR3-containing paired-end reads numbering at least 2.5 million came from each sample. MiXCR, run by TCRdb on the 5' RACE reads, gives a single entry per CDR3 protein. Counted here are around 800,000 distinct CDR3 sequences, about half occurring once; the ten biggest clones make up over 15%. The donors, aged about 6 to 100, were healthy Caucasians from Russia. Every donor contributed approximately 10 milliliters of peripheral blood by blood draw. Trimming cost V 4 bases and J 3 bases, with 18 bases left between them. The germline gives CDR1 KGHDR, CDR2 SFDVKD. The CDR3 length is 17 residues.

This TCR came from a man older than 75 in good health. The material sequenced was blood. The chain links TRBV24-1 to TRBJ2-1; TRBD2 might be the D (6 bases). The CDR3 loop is CATSDSTLGAGYNEQFF. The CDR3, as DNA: TGTGCCACCAGTGACTCGACCCTGGGAGCGGGCTACAATGAGCAGTTCTTC.